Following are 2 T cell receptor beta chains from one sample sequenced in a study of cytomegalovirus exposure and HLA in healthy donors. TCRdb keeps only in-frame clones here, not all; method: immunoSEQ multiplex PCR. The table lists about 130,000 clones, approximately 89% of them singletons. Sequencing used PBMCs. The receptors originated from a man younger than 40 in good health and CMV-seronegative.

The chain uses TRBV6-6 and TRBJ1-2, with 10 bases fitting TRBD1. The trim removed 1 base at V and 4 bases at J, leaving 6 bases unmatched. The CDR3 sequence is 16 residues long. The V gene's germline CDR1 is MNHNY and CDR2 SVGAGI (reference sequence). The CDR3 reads CASSYYGGDRGYGYTF. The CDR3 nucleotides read TGTGCCAGCAGTTACTACGGAGGGGACAGGGGCTATGGCTACACCTTC.

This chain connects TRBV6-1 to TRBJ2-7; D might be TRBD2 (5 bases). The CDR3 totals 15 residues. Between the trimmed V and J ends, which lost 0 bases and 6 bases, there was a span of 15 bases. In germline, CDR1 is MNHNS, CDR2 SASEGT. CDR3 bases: TGTGCCAGCAGTGAAGCCTCGGGATCTCGGGGCGAGCAGTACTTC. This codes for CASSEASGSRGEQYF.